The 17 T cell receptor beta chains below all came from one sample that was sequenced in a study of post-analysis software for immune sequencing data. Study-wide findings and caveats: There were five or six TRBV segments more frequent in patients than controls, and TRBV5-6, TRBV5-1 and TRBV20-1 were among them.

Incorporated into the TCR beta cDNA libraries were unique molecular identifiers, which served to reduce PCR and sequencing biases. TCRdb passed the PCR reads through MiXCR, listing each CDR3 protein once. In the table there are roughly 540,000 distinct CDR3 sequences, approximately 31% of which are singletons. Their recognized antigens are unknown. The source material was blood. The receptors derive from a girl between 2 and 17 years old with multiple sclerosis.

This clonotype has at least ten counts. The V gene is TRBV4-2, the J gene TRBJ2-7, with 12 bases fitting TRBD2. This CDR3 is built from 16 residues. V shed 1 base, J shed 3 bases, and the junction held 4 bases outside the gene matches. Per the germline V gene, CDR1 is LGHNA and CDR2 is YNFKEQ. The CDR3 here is CASSQASGGANYEQYF. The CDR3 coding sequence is TGTGCCAGCAGCCAAGCTAGCGGGGGGGCCAACTACGAGCAGTACTTC.

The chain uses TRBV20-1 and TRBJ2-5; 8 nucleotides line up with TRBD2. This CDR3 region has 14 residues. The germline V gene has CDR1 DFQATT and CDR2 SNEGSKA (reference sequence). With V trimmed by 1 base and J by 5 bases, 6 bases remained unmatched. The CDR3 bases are TGCAGTGCTAGAGTCACACTAGCGGTGGAGACCCAGTACTTC. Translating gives CSARVTLAVETQYF.

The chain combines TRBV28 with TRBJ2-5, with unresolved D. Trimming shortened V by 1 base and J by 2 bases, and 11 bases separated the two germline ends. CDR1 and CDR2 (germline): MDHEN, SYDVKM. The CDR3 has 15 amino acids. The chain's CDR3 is CASSLLSQTQETQYF. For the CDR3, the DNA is TGTGCCAGCAGTTTATTAAGCCAGACACAAGAGACCCAGTACTTC.

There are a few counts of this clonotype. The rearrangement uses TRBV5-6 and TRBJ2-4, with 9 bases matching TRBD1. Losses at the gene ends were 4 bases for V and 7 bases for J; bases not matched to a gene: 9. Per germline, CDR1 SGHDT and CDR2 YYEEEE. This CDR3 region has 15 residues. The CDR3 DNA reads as TGTGCCAGCAGCCTACTTACAGGGGGCGGCAACATTCAGTACTTC. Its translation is CASSLLTGGGNIQYF.

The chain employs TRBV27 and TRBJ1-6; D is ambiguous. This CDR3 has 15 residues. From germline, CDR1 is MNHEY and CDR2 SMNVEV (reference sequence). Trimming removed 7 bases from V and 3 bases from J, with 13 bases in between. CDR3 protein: CASTPGGRYNSPLHF. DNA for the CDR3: TGTGCCAGCACCCCTGGCGGACGCTATAATTCACCCCTCCACTTT.

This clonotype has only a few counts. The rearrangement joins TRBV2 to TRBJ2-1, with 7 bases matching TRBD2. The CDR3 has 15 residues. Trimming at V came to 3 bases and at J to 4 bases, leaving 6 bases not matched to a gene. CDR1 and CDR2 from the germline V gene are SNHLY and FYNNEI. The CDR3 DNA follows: TGTGCCAGCAGTGATGGCGGACTAGTGTACAATGAGCAGTTCTTC. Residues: CASSDGGLVYNEQFF.

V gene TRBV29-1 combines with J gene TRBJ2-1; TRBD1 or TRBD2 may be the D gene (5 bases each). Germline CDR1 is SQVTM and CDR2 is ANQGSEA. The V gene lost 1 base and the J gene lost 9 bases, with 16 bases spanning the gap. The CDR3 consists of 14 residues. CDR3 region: CSVEGDVFMVEQFF. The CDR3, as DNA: TGCAGCGTTGAAGGGGACGTCTTCATGGTTGAGCAGTTCTTC.

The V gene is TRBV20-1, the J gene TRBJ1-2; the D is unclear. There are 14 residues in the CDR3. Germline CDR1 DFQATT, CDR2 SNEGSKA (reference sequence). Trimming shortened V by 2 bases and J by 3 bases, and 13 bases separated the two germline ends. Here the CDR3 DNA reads TGCAGTGCTAGATCTGAGGGCCTGTACTATGGCTACACCTTC. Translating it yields CSARSEGLYYGYTF.

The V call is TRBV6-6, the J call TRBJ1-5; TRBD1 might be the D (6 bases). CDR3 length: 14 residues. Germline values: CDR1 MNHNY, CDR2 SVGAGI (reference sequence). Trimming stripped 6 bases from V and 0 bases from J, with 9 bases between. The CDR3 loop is CASRTGVSNQPQHF. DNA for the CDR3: TGTGCCAGCAGGACAGGCGTTAGCAATCAGCCCCAGCATTTT.

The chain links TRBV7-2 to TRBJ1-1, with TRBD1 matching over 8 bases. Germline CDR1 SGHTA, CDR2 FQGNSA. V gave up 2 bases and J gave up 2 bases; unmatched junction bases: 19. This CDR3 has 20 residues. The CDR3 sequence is CASSLMFPFSGQGPNTEAFF. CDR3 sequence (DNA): TGTGCCAGCAGCTTAATGTTCCCCTTCTCTGGACAGGGACCAAACACTGAAGCTTTCTTT.

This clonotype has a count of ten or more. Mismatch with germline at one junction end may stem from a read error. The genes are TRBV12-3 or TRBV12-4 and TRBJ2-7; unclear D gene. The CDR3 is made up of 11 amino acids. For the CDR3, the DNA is TGTGCCAGCAGCTTAGGTTACGAGCAGTACTTC. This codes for CASSLGYEQYF.

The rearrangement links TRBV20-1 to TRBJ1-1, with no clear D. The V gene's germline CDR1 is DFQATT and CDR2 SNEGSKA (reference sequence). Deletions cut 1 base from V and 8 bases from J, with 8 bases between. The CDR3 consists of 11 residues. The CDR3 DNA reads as TGCAGTGCTAGAGGGCACCTCGAAGCTTTCTTT. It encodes CSARGHLEAFF.

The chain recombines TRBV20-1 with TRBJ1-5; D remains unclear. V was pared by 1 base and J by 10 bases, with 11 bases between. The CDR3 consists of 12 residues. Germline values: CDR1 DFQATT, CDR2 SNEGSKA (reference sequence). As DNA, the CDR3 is TGCAGTGCTAGAGTGGGCCGTTCCCCCCAGCATTTT. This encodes CSARVGRSPQHF.

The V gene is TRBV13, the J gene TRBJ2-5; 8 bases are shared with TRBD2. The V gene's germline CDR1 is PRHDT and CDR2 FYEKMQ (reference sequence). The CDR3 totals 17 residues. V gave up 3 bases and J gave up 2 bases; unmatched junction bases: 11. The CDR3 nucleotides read TGTGCCAGCAGCTTCCCCCCTTCCTCGGGGGGGCAAGAGACCCAGTACTTC. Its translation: CASSFPPSSGGQETQYF.

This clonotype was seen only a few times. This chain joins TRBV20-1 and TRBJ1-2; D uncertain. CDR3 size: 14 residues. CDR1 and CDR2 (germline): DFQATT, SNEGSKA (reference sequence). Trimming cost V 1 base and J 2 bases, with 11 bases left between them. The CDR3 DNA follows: TGCAGTGCTAGAGCGGCCGCAGGAAACTATGGCTACACCTTC. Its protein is CSARAAAGNYGYTF.

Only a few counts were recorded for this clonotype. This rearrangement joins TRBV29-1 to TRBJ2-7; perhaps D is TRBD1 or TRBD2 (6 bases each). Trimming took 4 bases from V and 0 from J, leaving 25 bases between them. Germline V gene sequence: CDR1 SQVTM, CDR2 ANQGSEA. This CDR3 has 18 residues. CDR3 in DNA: TGCAGCGTTGTAATGGGACTTCTTACAGGGCCAATCTCCTACGAGCAGTACTTC. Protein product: CSVVMGLLTGPISYEQYF.

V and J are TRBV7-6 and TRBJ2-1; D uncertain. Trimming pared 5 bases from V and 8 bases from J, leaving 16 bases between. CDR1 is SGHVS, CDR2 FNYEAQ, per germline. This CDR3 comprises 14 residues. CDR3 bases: TGTGCCAGCAGCCCCACGTGGGGTACAGATGAGCAGTTCTTC. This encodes CASSPTWGTDEQFF.